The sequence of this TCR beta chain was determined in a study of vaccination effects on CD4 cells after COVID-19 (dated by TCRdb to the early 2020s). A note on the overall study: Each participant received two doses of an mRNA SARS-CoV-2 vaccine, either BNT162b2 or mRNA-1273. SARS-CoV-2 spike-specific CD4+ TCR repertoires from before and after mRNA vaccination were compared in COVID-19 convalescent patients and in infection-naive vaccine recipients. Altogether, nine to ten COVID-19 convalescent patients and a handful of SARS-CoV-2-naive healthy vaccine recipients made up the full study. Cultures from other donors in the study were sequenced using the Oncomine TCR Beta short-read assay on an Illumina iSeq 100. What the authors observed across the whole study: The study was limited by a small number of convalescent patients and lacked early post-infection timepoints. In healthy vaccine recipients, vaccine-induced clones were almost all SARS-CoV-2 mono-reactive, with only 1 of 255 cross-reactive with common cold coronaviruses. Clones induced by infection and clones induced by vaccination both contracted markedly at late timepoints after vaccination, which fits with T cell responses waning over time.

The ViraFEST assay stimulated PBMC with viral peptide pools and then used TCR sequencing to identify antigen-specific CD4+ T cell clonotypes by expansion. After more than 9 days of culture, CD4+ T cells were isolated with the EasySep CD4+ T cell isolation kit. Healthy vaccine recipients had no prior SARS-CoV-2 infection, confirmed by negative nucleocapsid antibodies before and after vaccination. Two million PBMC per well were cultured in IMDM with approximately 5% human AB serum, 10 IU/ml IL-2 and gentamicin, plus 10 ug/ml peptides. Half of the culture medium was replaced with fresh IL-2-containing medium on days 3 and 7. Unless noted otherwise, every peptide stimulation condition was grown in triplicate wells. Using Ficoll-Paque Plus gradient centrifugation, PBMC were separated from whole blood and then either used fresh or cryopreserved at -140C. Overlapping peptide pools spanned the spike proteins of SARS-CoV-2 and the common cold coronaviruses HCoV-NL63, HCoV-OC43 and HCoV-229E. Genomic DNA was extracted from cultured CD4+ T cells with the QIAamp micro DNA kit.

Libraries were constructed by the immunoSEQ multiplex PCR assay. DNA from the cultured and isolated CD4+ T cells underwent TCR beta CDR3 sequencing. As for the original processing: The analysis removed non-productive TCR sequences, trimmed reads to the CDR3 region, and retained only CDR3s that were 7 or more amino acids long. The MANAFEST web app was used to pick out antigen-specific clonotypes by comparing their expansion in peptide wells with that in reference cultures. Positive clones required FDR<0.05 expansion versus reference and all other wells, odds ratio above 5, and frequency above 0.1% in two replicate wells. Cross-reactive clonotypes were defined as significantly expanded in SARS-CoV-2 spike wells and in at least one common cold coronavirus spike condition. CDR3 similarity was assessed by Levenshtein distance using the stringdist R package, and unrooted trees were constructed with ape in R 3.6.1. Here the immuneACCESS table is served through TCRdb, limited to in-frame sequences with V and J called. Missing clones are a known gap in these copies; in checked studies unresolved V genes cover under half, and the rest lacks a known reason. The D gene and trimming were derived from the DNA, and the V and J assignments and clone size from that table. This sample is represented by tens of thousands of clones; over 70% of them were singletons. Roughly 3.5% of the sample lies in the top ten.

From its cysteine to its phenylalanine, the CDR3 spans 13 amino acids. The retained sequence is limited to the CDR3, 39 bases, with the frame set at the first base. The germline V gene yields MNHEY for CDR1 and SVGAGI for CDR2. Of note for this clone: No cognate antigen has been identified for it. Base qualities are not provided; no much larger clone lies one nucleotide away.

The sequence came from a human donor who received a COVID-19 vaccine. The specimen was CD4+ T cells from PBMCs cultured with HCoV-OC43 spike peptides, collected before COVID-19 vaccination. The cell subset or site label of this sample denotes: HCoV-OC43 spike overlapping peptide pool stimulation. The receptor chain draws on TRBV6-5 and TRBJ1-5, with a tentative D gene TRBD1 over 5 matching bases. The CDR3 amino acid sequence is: CASQRGGNQPQHF. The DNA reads TGTGCGAGCCAGCGGGGGGGCAATCAGCCCCAGCATTTT.